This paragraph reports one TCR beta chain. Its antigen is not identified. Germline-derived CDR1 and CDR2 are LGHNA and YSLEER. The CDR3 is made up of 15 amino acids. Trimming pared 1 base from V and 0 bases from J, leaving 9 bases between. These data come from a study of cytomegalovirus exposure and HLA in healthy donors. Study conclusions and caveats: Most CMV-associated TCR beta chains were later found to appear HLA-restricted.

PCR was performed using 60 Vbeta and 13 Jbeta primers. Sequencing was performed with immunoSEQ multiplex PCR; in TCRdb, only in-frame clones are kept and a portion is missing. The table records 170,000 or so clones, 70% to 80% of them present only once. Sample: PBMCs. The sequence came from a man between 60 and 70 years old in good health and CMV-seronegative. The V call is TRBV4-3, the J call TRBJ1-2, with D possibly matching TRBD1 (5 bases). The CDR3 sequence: CASSQVGTTNYGYTF. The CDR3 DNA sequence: TGCGCCAGCAGCCAAGTAGGGACTACTAACTATGGCTACACCTTC.